Listed below are T cell receptor beta chains from one sample, sequenced in a study of shared clonotypes between healthy human individuals. Produced via immunoSEQ multiplex PCR; TCRdb's table is partial and in-frame only. The sample has 2 million to 2.5 million clones; about 95% are singletons. The specimen was naive CD8+ T cells sorted from blood. All receptors come from a man aged 18 to 30 in good health. The CDR3 runs from the conserved cysteine through the conserved F or W. The D gene is left open where the match is weak. Expanded clones are given a class, and other clones once, few, many or no size at all.

j_gene | abundance | d_gene | v_gene | CDR3aa | CDR3nt
TRBJ2-2 | - | - | TRBV12-5 | CASGLVQVDIDTGELFF | TGTGCTAGTGGTTTGGTACAGGTGGACATAGACACCGGGGAGCTGTTTTTT
TRBJ1-1 | - | TRBD1 | TRBV7-8 | CASSIGQGIANTEAFF | TGTGCCAGCAGCATAGGACAGGGGATCGCGAACACTGAAGCTTTCTTT
TRBJ2-2 | - | - | TRBV4-2 | CASSQPTNTGELFF | TGTGCCAGCAGCCAACCCACGAACACCGGGGAGCTGTTTTTT
TRBJ1-2 | - | - | TRBV30 | CAWSGTAAHTF | TGTGCCTGGAGTGGAACGGCGGCGCACACCTTC
TRBJ2-5 | - | - | TRBV5-1 | CASSLAYRDSKETQYF | TGCGCCAGCAGCTTGGCCTATCGGGATTCTAAAGAGACCCAGTACTTC
TRBJ2-7 | - | - | TRBV4-1 | CASSQGVAQYEQYF | TGCGCCAGCAGCCAAGGAGTAGCCCAATACGAGCAGTACTTC
TRBJ1-1 | - | - | TRBV7-9 | CASSLPGDTEAFF | TGTGCCAGCAGCCTCCCGGGGGACACTGAAGCTTTCTTT
TRBJ2-1 | - | TRBD1 | TRBV27 | CASSAGGAGNEQFF | TGTGCCAGCAGCGCAGGGGGCGCCGGCAATGAGCAGTTCTTC
TRBJ2-1 | - | - | TRBV6-6 | CASSYSEGTYNEQFF | TGTGCCAGCAGTTACTCGGAGGGGACCTACAATGAGCAGTTCTTC
TRBJ1-2 | - | - | TRBV5-1 | CATGPGIYGYTF | TGCGCCACCGGACCAGGAATATATGGCTACACCTTC
TRBJ2-3 | few | - | TRBV9 | CASSVQPDTQYF | TGTGCCAGCAGCGTACAGCCAGATACGCAGTATTTT